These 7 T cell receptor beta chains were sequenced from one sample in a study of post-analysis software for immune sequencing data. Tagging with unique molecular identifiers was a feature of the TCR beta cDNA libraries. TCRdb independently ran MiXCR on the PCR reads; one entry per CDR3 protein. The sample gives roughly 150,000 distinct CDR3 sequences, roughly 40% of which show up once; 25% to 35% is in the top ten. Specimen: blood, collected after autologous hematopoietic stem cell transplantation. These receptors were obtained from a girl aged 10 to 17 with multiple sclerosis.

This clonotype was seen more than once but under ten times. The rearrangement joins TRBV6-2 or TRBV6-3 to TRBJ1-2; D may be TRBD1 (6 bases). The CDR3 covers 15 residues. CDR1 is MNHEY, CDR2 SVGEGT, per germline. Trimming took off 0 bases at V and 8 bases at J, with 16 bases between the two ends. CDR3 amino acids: CASSYSAAGDGGYTF. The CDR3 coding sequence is TGTGCCAGCAGTTACTCGGCGGCAGGGGACGGCGGCTACACCTTC.

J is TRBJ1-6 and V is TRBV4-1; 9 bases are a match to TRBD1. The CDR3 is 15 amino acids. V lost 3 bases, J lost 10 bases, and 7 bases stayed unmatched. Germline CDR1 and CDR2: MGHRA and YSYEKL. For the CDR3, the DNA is TGCGCCAGCAGCCAGGCCGGGACAGGGTCCTCACCCCTCCACTTT. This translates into CASSQAGTGSSPLHF.

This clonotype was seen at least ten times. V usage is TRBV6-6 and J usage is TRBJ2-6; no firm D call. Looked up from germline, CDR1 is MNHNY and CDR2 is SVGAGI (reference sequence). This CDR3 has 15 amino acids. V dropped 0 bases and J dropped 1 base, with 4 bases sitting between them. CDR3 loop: CASSYSSSGANVLTF. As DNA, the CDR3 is TGTGCCAGCAGTTACTCGAGTTCTGGGGCCAACGTCCTGACTTTC.

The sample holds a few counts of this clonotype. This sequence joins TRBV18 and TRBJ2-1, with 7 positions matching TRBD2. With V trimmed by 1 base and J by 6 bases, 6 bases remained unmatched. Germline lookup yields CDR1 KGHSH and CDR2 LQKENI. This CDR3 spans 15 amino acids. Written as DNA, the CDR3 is TGTGCCAGCTCACCACTTGGCGGGAGTCTCAATGAGCAGTTCTTC. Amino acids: CASSPLGGSLNEQFF.

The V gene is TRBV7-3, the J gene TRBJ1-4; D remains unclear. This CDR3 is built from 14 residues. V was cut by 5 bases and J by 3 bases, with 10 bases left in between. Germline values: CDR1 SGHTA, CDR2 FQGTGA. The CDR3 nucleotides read TGTGCCAGCAGCCCGGGTATCGCTAATGAAAAACTGTTTTTT. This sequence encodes CASSPGIANEKLFF.

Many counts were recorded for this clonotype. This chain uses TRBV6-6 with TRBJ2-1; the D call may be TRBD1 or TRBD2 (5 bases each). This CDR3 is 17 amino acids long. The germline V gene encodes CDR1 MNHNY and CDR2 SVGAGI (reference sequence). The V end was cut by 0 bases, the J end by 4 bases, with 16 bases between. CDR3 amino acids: CASSYSGTRGVYNEQFF. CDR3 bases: TGTGCCAGCAGTTACTCTGGGACCCGAGGGGTATACAATGAGCAGTTCTTC.

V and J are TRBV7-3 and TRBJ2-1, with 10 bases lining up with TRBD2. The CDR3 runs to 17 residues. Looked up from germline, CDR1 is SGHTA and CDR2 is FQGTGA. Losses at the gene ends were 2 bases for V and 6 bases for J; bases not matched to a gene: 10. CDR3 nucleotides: TGTGCCAGCAGCTTACGTCTAGCGGGAGCCGGAGGCAATGAGCAGTTCTTC. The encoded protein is CASSLRLAGAGGNEQFF.